The T cell receptor (beta chain) described here comes from a study of T cell repertoires in cytomegalovirus infection (dated by TCRdb to the late 2010s). Describing the broader study: Donor HLA type was relevant to the analysis, because carriage of CMV infection together with the matching HLA type was indicated by public TCR beta signatures.

Sequencing was performed on an Illumina HiSeq 1500. In TCRdb, the public reads were trimmed at Q25 with fastp and aligned with MiXCR, with productive beta chains retained. Duplicate CDR3 protein sequences are folded into a single record with the most common DNA and genes. Present in this sample are tens of thousands of distinct CDR3 sequences, roughly 20% of which were seen just once. The top ten constitute around 77% of the sample. Inclusive of the bounding cysteine and phenylalanine, the CDR3 is 12 residues long. Only the CDR3 part of the read is kept: 36 bases, read in frame from the first base. The CDR1 and CDR2 encoded by the germline V gene are SGHTA and FQGNSA. Relative to germline, V is 1 base shorter and J is 2 bases shorter, with 2 bases between their ends. The table lists this clonotype with many counts. Its antigen is unknown. There are no base qualities to consult, and no much larger clone falls within one base.

Study-wide conclusions, independent of this receptor: In both this cohort and an independent roughly 400-donor cohort, the cumulative frequency of public TCR beta family members distinguished carriers of CMV infection plus the relevant HLA type. The ex vivo response was dominated by HLA-C-restricted CMV-specific TCR beta clonotypes, and the single most frequent clonotype in two of eight donors was supplied by these HLA-C-restricted clonotypes.

This TCR derives from a human donor in good health (CMV status not recorded). Some clones in this sample may be carry-over from other donors' samples. This receptor chain uses TRBV7-2 and TRBJ1-2; the D gene assignment is ambiguous. The sequencing sample was made of PBMCs, sequenced either directly or after in vitro stimulation (not recorded which). The sequenced DNA is TGTGCCAGCAGCTTAGTGAACTATGGCTACACCTTC. This sequence encodes CASSLVNYGYTF.